These T cell receptor beta chains were read from a single sample in a study of shared T cell receptors in the human thymus. The protocol was immunoSEQ multiplex PCR, while the TCRdb copy is restricted to in-frame clones and leaves out a portion. This table has some 700,000 clones, over 75% appearing once. This sample also appeared in a second study, on human thymus T cells.

Sequencing input: thymocytes. These receptors were collected from a boy under three years old with a congenital heart defect. CDR3s include the opening cysteine and the closing phenylalanine or tryptophan. D genes are given only for firm matches. Expanded clones are given a class, and other clones once, few, many or no size at all.

V: TRBV29-1
size: .
J: TRBJ1-2
D: .
CDR3: CSVKGFYGYTF
DNA: TGCAGCGTTAAGGGGTTTTATGGCTACACCTTC

V: TRBV4-2
size: few
J: TRBJ1-2
D: .
CDR3: CASSQEGDGRGSGYTF
DNA: TGTGCCAGCAGCCAAGAGGGTGACGGCAGGGGCTCTGGCTACACCTTC

V: TRBV18
size: .
J: TRBJ2-3
D: TRBD2
CDR3: CASSPLNTSGTDTQYF
DNA: TGTGCCAGCTCACCCCTCAATACTAGCGGCACAGATACGCAGTATTTT

V: TRBV5-4
size: .
J: TRBJ2-3
D: TRBD2
CDR3: CASRQWEGGVDTQYF
DNA: TGTGCCAGCCGGCAGTGGGAGGGAGGGGTAGATACGCAGTATTTT

V: TRBV29-1
size: .
J: TRBJ2-5
D: .
CDR3: CSVVQGRETQYF
DNA: TGCAGCGTTGTCCAGGGGCGAGAGACCCAGTACTTC

V: TRBV6-5
size: .
J: TRBJ2-4
D: .
CDR3: CASSYRSRAAKNIQYF
DNA: TGTGCCAGCAGTTACCGATCCAGGGCGGCCAAAAACATTCAGTACTTC

V: TRBV28
size: .
J: TRBJ2-7
D: TRBD1
CDR3: CASSFGFGQGGYEQYF
DNA: TGTGCCAGCAGTTTCGGTTTCGGACAGGGGGGGTACGAGCAGTACTTC

V: TRBV10-2
size: .
J: TRBJ2-1
D: .
CDR3: CASRGGNYNEQFF
DNA: TGCGCCAGCAGAGGCGGAAACTACAATGAGCAGTTCTTC

V: TRBV11-3
size: .
J: TRBJ2-3
D: .
CDR3: CASSTEGTHTDTQYF
DNA: TGTGCCAGCAGCACGGAGGGGACTCACACAGATACGCAGTATTTT

V: TRBV28
size: .
J: TRBJ2-7
D: TRBD2
CDR3: CASRPPVGLAGKRGSYEQYF
DNA: TGTGCCAGCAGACCTCCCGTGGGACTAGCGGGAAAGAGGGGGTCCTACGAGCAGTACTTC

V: TRBV4-1
size: once
J: TRBJ2-3
D: .
CDR3: CASSYSGDTQYF
DNA: TGCGCCAGCAGCTACTCGGGAGATACGCAGTATTTT

V: TRBV19
size: .
J: TRBJ1-4
D: TRBD1
CDR3: CASSQYGTGVGEKLFF
DNA: TGTGCCAGTAGTCAATACGGGACAGGGGTCGGTGAAAAACTGTTTTTT

V: TRBV4-1
size: .
J: TRBJ1-1
D: TRBD1
CDR3: CASSPRQGADTEAFF
DNA: TGCGCCAGCAGCCCCCGACAGGGGGCTGACACTGAAGCTTTCTTT

V: TRBV4-2
size: .
J: TRBJ2-1
D: TRBD2
CDR3: CASSQGEREGPNEQFF
DNA: TGTGCCAGCAGCCAGGGAGAGAGGGAGGGCCCTAATGAGCAGTTCTTC

V: TRBV7-6
size: .
J: TRBJ2-1
D: TRBD2
CDR3: CASSPSAGTSGSNEQFF
DNA: TGTGCCAGCAGCCCATCGGCGGGGACTAGCGGGAGCAATGAGCAGTTCTTC

V: TRBV4-3
size: .
J: TRBJ1-2
D: .
CDR3: CASSQDRRILNYGYTF
DNA: TGCGCCAGCAGCCAAGATCGGAGGATCCTTAACTATGGCTACACCTTC

V: TRBV11-3
size: .
J: TRBJ2-1
D: .
CDR3: CASSSLGDSSGNEQFF
DNA: TGTGCCAGCAGCTCACTCGGGGACTCCTCTGGGAATGAGCAGTTCTTC

V: TRBV9
size: .
J: TRBJ2-1
D: TRBD2
CDR3: CASSVDREVANEQFF
DNA: TGTGCCAGCAGCGTAGATCGGGAGGTAGCCAATGAGCAGTTCTTC

V: TRBV4-2
size: .
J: TRBJ2-7
D: TRBD2
CDR3: CASSRSISGRWNEQYF
DNA: TGTGCCAGCAGCCGTAGTATTAGCGGGAGGTGGAACGAGCAGTACTTC

V: TRBV2
size: .
J: TRBJ2-7
D: .
CDR3: CASSELREQSPWRASYEQYF
DNA: TGTGCCAGCAGTGAACTCCGGGAACAGTCCCCATGGCGGGCCTCCTACGAGCAGTACTTC

V: TRBV9
size: .
J: TRBJ1-2
D: .
CDR3: CASSVDGGYGYTF
DNA: TGTGCCAGCAGCGTAGACGGGGGCTATGGCTACACCTTC

V: TRBV6-1
size: .
J: TRBJ2-7
D: TRBD2
CDR3: CASSEATSGRAYEQYF
DNA: TGTGCCAGCAGTGAAGCGACTAGCGGGAGGGCCTACGAGCAGTACTTC

V: TRBV19
size: .
J: TRBJ1-5
D: .
CDR3: CASSRGGHNQPQHF
DNA: TGTGCCAGTAGTAGGGGGGGCCACAATCAGCCCCAGCATTTT

V: TRBV12-5
size: .
J: TRBJ2-7
D: .
CDR3: CASGLAILSVAYEQYF
DNA: TGTGCTAGTGGTTTAGCCATCCTTAGTGTCGCCTACGAGCAGTACTTC

V: TRBV28
size: .
J: TRBJ2-2
D: .
CDR3: CASSSTQGGPGELFF
DNA: TGTGCCAGCAGTTCTACCCAGGGGGGTCCCGGGGAGCTGTTTTTT

V: TRBV29-1
size: .
J: TRBJ1-4
D: .
CDR3: CSVSKLEDEKLFF
DNA: TGCAGCGTTTCCAAATTAGAGGATGAAAAACTGTTTTTT

V: TRBV7-9
size: .
J: TRBJ1-3
D: .
CDR3: CASSLGGHGNTIYF
DNA: TGTGCCAGCAGCTTAGGGGGCCATGGAAACACCATATATTTT

V: TRBV4-1
size: .
J: TRBJ2-7
D: TRBD1
CDR3: CASSQDLGTAYYEQYF
DNA: TGCGCCAGCAGCCAAGATCTTGGGACAGCGTACTACGAGCAGTACTTC

V: TRBV10-2
size: .
J: TRBJ2-3
D: .
CDR3: CASGQRSTDTQYF
DNA: TGCGCCAGCGGCCAGCGGAGCACAGATACGCAGTATTTT

V: TRBV13
size: few
J: TRBJ2-4
D: TRBD1
CDR3: CASSWTGVLAKNIQYF
DNA: TGTGCCAGCAGCTGGACAGGGGTCTTAGCCAAAAACATTCAGTACTTC

V: TRBV30
size: .
J: TRBJ2-7
D: TRBD2
CDR3: CAWSLAGSYEQYF
DNA: TGTGCCTGGAGCCTAGCGGGGTCCTACGAGCAGTACTTC

V: TRBV4-3
size: .
J: TRBJ2-3
D: .
CDR3: CASSQVRGRGKTDTQYF
DNA: TGCGCCAGCAGCCAAGTTAGGGGGAGGGGTAAGACAGATACGCAGTATTTT

V: TRBV15
size: .
J: TRBJ1-5
D: .
CDR3: CATSAGTTQRSNQPQHF
DNA: TGTGCCACCAGCGCGGGGACGACTCAACGGAGCAATCAGCCCCAGCATTTT

V: TRBV6-5
size: once
J: TRBJ1-5
D: .
CDR3: CATTGGGNQPQHF
DNA: TGTGCCACCACGGGGGGGGGCAATCAGCCCCAGCATTTT

V: TRBV11-3
size: .
J: TRBJ2-1
D: .
CDR3: CASSQGPTGLLNEQFF
DNA: TGTGCCAGCAGCCAGGGGCCCACGGGCCTACTCAATGAGCAGTTCTTC

V: TRBV12-1
size: .
J: TRBJ2-1
D: .
CDR3: CASSFAHLAGQYNEQFF
DNA: TGTGCCAGCAGCTTTGCGCATCTAGCGGGACAGTACAATGAGCAGTTCTTC

V: TRBV7-2
size: .
J: TRBJ2-5
D: TRBD2
CDR3: CASRPQLAGGPGETQYF
DNA: TGTGCCAGCAGACCCCAACTAGCGGGAGGGCCGGGTGAGACCCAGTACTTC

V: TRBV7-2
size: .
J: TRBJ2-1
D: TRBD2
CDR3: CASSLVRGREGSYNEQFF
DNA: TGTGCCAGCAGCTTAGTGAGGGGGCGGGAGGGCTCCTACAATGAGCAGTTCTTC

V: TRBV5-6
size: .
J: TRBJ2-1
D: TRBD2
CDR3: CASSTRTSGSSYNEQFF
DNA: TGTGCCAGCAGTACCAGGACTAGCGGGAGCTCCTACAATGAGCAGTTCTTC

V: TRBV5-6
size: .
J: TRBJ1-2
D: TRBD1
CDR3: CASSWVGTGGKDGYTF
DNA: TGTGCCAGCAGTTGGGTAGGAACAGGGGGCAAAGATGGCTACACCTTC

V: TRBV9
size: .
J: TRBJ2-1
D: .
CDR3: CASSSKTPGSSYNEQFF
DNA: TGTGCCAGCAGCTCTAAGACACCCGGGAGCTCCTACAATGAGCAGTTCTTC

V: TRBV6-1
size: .
J: TRBJ1-5
D: TRBD1
CDR3: CASRTRGQGNQPQHF
DNA: TGTGCCAGCAGGACCAGGGGGCAAGGCAATCAGCCCCAGCATTTT

V: TRBV18
size: .
J: TRBJ2-1
D: TRBD2
CDR3: CASSPRSLASGDNEQFF
DNA: TGTGCCAGCTCACCCCGGTCCTTGGCTAGCGGCGACAATGAGCAGTTCTTC